This T cell receptor (beta chain) was retrieved from a study of blood T cells in healthy people across ages. Study at large: Template switching retrieved approximately one barcoded beta molecule for each two T cells.

Primed by a sample-barcoded 5' primer and a J-beta primer mix, a second PCR proceeded for 7 to 11 cycles. From the 5' RACE reads, TCRdb called clonotypes with MiXCR, one entry per CDR3 protein. The table has hundreds of thousands of distinct CDR3 sequences, about 44% seen once. Every sample gave at least 5 micrograms of total RNA when it was extracted. Only a few counts were recorded for this clonotype. What it recognizes is unknown. Study results and caveats: Calculation of diversity from one million T cells yielded estimates considered to be underestimates. Long-lived donors carried more naive CD4+ cells and greater diversity than aged donors.

V shed 3 bases and J shed 6 bases, with 16 bases lying between them. The CDR3 spans 15 residues. Specimen: blood. The chain combines TRBV12-3 or TRBV12-4 with TRBJ2-3; D possibly corresponds to TRBD1 (7 bases). The source is a man in his thirties or forties in good health. This CDR3 is CASSFQGGRGDTQYF. The DNA for the CDR3 is TGTGCCAGCAGTTTTCAGGGGGGCCGTGGGGATACGCAGTATTTT.